The clone carrying this TCR beta chain was recorded once. The target antigen is unknown. This table comes from immunoSEQ multiplex PCR, and its TCRdb copy is limited to in-frame clones, with some not included. The sample has approximately 20,000 clones; around 43% are singletons. This entry comes from a study of siplizumab effects on memory and regulatory T cells. Responder and stimulator cells in the mixed lymphocyte reaction were cultured together for around 6 days at 37°C. Findings of the study overall: Unstimulated subsets were the mapping target of only a minor fraction of alloreactive clones. Siplizumab conditions gave an average of 68.8% Treg-derived mappable alloreactive CD4+ clones, versus roughly 25% for controls. Roughly 75-97% of proliferating CD4+ or CD8+ clones lacked a naive or memory phenotype that could be assigned.

The receptor's source is a human donor in good health; the cells came from an allogeneic mixed lymphocyte reaction. Some clones in this sample may be carry-over from other donors' samples. What was sequenced was CFSE-low (dividing) CD4+ T cells sorted from an allogeneic mixed lymphocyte reaction.

In DNA, the CDR3 is TGTGCCAGCAGCTTGGACAGGGGCGAGGGGCAAGAGACCCAGTACTTC. This codes for CASSLDRGEGQETQYF. The chain has TRBV5-4 and TRBJ2-5; 7 bases match TRBD1. This CDR3 is built from 16 residues. The V and J ends lost 0 bases and 2 bases, in that order; junction bases with no gene match: 7. Per germline, CDR1 SGHNT and CDR2 YYREEE (reference sequence).